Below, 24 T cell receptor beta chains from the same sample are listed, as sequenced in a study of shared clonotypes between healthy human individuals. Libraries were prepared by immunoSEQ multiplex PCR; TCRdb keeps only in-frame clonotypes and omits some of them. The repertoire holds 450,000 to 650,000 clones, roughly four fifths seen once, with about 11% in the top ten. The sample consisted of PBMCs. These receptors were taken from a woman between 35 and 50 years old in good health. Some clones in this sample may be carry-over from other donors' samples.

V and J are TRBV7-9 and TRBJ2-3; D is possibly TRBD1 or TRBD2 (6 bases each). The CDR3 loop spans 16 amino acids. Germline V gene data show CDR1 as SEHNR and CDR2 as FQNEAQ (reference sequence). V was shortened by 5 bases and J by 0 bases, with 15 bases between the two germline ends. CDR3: CASSRSTGTSTDTQYF. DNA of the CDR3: TGTGCCAGCAGCAGATCAACAGGGACTAGCACAGATACGCAGTATTTT. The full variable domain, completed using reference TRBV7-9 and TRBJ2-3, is DTGVSQNPRHKITKRGQNVTFRCDPISEHNRLYWYRQTLGQGPEFLTYFQNEAQLEKSRLLSDRFSAERPKGSFSTLEIQRTEQGDSAMYLCASSRSTGTSTDTQYFGPGTRLTVL.

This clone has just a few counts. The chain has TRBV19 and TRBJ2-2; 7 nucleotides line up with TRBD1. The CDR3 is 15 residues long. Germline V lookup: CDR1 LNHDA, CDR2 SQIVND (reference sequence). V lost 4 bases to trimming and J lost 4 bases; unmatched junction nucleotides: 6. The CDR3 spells CASSTGQALTGELFF. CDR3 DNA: TGTGCCAGTAGTACAGGACAGGCTCTCACCGGGGAGCTGTTTTTT.

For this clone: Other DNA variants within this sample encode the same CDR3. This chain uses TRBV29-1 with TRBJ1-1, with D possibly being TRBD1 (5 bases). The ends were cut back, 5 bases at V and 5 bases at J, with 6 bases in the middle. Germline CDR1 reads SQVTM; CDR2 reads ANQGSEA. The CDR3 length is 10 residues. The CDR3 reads CSVQGTEAFF. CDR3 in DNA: TGCAGCGTTCAGGGAACTGAAGCTTTCTTT.

CDR3 residues: CASSLVESTGELFF. The CDR3 region has the DNA TGCGCCAGCAGCTTGGTCGAGAGCACCGGGGAGCTGTTTTTT. The V and J genes are TRBV5-1 and TRBJ2-2, with D unresolved. Germline-derived CDR1 and CDR2 are SGHRS and YFSETQ. This CDR3 has 14 residues. V was clipped by 0 bases and J by 4 bases, with 7 bases between them.

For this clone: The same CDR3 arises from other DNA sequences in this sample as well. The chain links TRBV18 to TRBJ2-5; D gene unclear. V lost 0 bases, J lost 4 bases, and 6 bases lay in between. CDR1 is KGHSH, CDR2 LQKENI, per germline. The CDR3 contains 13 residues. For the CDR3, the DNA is TGTGCCAGCTCACCACCGTCGGCAGAGACCCAGTACTTC. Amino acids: CASSPPSAETQYF. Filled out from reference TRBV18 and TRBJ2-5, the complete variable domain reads NAGVMQNPRHLVRRRGQEARLRCSPMKGHSHVYWYRQLPEEGLKFMVYLQKENIIDESGMPKERFSAEFPKEGPSILRIQQVVRGDSAAYFCASSPPSAETQYFGPGTRLLVL.

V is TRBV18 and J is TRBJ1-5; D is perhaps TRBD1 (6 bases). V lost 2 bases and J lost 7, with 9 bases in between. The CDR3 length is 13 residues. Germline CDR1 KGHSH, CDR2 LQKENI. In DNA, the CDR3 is TGTGCCAGCTCACCAGAAGGGGGACAGCCCCAGCATTTT. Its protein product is CASSPEGGQPQHF.

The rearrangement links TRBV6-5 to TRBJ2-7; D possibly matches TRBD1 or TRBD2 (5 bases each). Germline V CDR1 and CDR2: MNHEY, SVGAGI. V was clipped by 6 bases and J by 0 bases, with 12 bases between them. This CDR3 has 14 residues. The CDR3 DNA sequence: TGTGCCAGCAGAACGGGGCCCTTCTCCTACGAGCAGTACTTC. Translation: CASRTGPFSYEQYF.

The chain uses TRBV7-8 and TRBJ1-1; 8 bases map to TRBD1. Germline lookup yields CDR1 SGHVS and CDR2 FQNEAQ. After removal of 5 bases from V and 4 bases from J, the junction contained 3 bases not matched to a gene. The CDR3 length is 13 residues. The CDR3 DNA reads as TGTGCCAGCAGCCATGGACAGGGCACTGAAGCTTTCTTT. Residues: CASSHGQGTEAFF.

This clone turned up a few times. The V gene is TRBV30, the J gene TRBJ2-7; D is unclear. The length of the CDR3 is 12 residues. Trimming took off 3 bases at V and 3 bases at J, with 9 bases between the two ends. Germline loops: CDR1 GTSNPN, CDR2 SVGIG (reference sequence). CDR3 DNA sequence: TGTGCCTGGAGCCTAGGGTTCTACGAGCAGTACTTC. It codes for CAWSLGFYEQYF.

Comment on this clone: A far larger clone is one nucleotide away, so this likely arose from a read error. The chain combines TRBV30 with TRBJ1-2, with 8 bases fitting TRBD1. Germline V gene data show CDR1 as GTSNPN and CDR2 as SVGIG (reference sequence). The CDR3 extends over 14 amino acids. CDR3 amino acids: CARRRDRSNYGYTF. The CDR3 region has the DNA TGTGCCCGGAGACGGGACAGGAGTAACTATGGCTACACCTTC.

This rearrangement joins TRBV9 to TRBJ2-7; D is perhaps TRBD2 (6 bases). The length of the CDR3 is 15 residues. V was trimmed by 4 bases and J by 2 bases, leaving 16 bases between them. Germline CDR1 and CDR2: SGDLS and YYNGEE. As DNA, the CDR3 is TGTGCCAGCAGCCCCGGACTACCCACCACCTACGAGCAGTACTTC. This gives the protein CASSPGLPTTYEQYF.

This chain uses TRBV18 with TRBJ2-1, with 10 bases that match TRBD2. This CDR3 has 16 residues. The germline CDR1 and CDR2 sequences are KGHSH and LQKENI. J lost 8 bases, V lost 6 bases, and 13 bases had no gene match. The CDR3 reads CASSPDLAGEGDEQFF. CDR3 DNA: TGTGCCAGCTCGCCAGATCTAGCGGGAGAGGGCGATGAGCAGTTCTTC.

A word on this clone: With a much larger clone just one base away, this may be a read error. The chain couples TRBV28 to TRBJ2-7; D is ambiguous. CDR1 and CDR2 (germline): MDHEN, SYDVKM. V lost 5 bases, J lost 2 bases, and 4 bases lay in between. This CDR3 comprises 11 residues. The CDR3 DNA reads TGTGCCAGCAGTGGGACCTACGAGCAGTACTTC. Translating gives CASSGTYEQYF.

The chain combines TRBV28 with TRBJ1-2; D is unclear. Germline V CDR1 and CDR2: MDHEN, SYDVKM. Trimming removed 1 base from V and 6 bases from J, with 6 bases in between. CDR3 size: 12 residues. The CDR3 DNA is TGTGCCAGCAGTTTATACGGGGATGGCTACACCTTC. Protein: CASSLYGDGYTF.

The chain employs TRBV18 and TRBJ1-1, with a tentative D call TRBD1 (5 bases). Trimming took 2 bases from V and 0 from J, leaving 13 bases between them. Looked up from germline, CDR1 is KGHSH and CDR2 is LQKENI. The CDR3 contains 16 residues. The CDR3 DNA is TGTGCCAGCTCACCAGAACAGGACCCGATGAACACTGAAGCTTTCTTT. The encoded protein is CASSPEQDPMNTEAFF.

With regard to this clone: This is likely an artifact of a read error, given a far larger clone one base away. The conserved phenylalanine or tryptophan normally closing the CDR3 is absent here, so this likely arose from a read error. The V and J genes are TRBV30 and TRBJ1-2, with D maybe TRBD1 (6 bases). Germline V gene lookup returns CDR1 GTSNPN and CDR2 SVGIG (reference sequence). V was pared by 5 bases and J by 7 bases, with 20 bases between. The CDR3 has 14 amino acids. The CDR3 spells CAWGGPRTKAGYTL. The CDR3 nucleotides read TGTGCCTGGGGGGGGCCGAGGACAAAGGCTGGCTACACCTTA.

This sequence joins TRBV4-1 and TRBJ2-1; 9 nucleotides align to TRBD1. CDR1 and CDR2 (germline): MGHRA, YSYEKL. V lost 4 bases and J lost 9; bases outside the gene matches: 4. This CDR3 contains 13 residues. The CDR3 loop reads CASSRNRGLEQFF. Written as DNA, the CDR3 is TGCGCCAGCAGCCGGAACAGGGGGCTTGAGCAGTTCTTC.

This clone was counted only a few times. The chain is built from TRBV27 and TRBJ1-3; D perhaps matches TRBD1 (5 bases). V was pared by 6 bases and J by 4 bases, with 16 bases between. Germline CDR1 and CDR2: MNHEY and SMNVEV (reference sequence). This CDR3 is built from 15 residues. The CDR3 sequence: CASSRDRSPGNTIYF. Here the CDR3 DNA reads TGTGCCAGCAGCAGGGATAGATCGCCGGGAAACACCATATATTTT.

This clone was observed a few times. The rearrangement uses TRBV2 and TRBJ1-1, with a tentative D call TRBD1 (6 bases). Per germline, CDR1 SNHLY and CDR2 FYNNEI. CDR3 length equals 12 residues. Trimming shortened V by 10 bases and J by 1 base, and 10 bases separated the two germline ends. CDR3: CATRTANTEAFF. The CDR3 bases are TGTGCCACACGGACAGCGAACACTGAAGCTTTCTTT.

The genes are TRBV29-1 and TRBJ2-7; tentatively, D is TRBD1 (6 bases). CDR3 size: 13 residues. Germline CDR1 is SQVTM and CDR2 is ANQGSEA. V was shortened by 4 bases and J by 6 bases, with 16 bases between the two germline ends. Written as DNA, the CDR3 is TGCAGCGTTGTCCGGCAGGGGAAGGGCGAGCAGTACTTC. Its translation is CSVVRQGKGEQYF.

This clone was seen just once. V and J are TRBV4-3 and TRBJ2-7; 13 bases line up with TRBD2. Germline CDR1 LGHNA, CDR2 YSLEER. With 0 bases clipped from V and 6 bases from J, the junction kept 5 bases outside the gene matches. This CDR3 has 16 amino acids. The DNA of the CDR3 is TGCGCCAGCAGCCAAGAGGGACTAGCGGGGACGCGCGAGCAGTACTTC. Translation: CASSQEGLAGTREQYF.

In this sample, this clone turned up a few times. DNA of the CDR3: TGCGCCAGCAGGGTTAGGGATGAAGCTTTCTTT. Amino acid sequence: CASRVRDEAFF. The chain has TRBV4-1 and TRBJ1-1; D gene unclear. V lost 6 bases and J lost 7, with 9 bases in between. This CDR3 comprises 11 residues. Germline CDR1 and CDR2: MGHRA and YSYEKL.

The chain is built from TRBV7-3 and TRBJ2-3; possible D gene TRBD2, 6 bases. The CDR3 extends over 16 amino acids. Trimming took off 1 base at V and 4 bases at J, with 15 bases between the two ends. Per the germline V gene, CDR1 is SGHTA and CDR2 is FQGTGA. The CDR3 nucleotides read TGTGCCAGCAGCTTAAGGCCTAGCCGGGAGTCAGATACGCAGTATTTT. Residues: CASSLRPSRESDTQYF. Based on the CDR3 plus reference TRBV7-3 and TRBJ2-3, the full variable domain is GAGVSQTPSNKVTEKGKYVELRCDPISGHTALYWYRQSLGQGPEFLIYFQGTGAADDSGLPNDRFFAVRPEGSVSTLKIQRTERGDSAVYLCASSLRPSRESDTQYFGPGTRLTVL.

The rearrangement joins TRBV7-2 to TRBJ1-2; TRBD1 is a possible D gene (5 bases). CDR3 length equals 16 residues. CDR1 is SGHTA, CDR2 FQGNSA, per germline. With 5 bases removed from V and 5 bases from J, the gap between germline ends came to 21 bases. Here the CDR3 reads CASSRGMRRETYGYTF. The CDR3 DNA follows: TGTGCCAGCAGCCGGGGGATGAGGAGGGAAACTTATGGCTACACCTTC. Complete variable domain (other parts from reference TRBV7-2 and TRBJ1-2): GAGVSQSPSNKVTEKGKDVELRCDPISGHTALYWYRQSLGQGLEFLIYFQGNSAPDKSGLPSDRFSAERTGGSVSTLTIQRTQQEDSAVYLCASSRGMRRETYGYTFGSGTRLTVV.